A single sample gave rise to the 29 T cell receptor beta chains below, sequenced in a study of tissue T cells after allogeneic stem cell transplantation. Clones were read by immunoSEQ multiplex PCR, and TCRdb kept only the in-frame ones, dropping some. The sample has 5,000 to 6,500 clones; 46% are singletons. Time point denoted: mouse harvest day 7 after allogeneic transplant. Mouse grafts combined 10^7 T-cell-depleted bone marrow cells with 10^6 splenic CD5+ T cells. The sequencing sample was made of skin. Receptor source: a female BALB/c mouse given C57BL/6 T cells with graft-versus-host disease after an allogeneic hematopoietic cell transplant.

Turning to this clone: The germline and genes are mouse ones. The missing CDR3 end, 1 residue past where the read stops, is filled in from the germline J gene. This chain connects TRBV26 to TRBJ1-6; 10 nucleotides match TRBD1. TRBJ1-6 is placed among ORFs of uncertain function. This CDR3 has 15 residues. The ends lost 4 bases at V and 6 bases at J; junction bases unmatched: 3. CDR1 and CDR2 (germline): KGHPV, FQNQEV (reference sequence). The CDR3 reads CASSPTGGSNSPLYF. The CDR3 bases that were read are TGTGCCAGCAGTCCGACAGGGGGCTCTAATTCGCCCCTCTAC.

A remark on this clone: These gene names are mouse names. The sequenced part of the CDR3 DNA is TGTGCCAGCAGCTTTGGACAGGGGTATGAACAGTAC. It encodes CASSFGQGYEQY. The CDR3 in its entirety is CASSFGQGYEQYF. V and J are TRBV3 and TRBJ2-7; TRBD1 agrees at 9 bases. With the read ending 1 residue before the CDR3 end, the germline J gene is used to fill in that end. This CDR3 is 13 amino acids long. V trimming: 3 bases; J trimming: 4 bases; junction bases outside the gene matches: 1. The germline CDR1 and CDR2 sequences are SNHLY and FYNGKV (reference sequence).

As for this clone: Mouse gene names and germline throughout. The read ends 1 residue shy of where the CDR3 ends; the end is completed using the germline J gene. The gene calls are TRBV26 and TRBJ2-7, with D tentatively TRBD1 (5 bases). V was cut by 4 bases and J by 4 bases, with 5 bases left in between. Per germline, CDR1 KGHPV and CDR2 FQNQEV (reference sequence). The length of the CDR3 is 11 residues. CDR3 DNA (partial): TGTGCCAGCAGTCGACAGTATGAACAGTAC. It encodes CASSRQYEQY. The CDR3, in full, reads CASSRQYEQYF.

Comment on this clone: All gene names here are mouse names. The sequence runs out 1 residue before the end of the CDR3; the remainder is reconstructed from the germline J gene. The V gene is TRBV5, the J gene TRBJ2-2, with 7 nucleotides matching TRBD1. Unmatched junction bases numbered 3, after V lost 1 base and J lost 1 base. Germline V lookup: CDR1 LGHNA, CDR2 YNLKQL (reference sequence). The CDR3 is 16 amino acids. The sequenced part of the CDR3 DNA is TGTGCCAGCAGCCAAGGACAGGGCATAAACACCGGGCAGCTCTAC. Encoded protein: CASSQGQGINTGQLY. The complete CDR3 reads CASSQGQGINTGQLYF.

As to this clone: Mouse names are used for the genes. The read terminates 1 residue before the CDR3 end, so the remaining end is supplied by the germline J gene. This sequence joins TRBV3 and TRBJ2-7, with D possibly being TRBD1 or TRBD2 (7 bases each). V was cut by 2 bases and J by 7 bases, with 9 bases left in between. The CDR3 is 12 residues long. The germline V gene encodes CDR1 SNHLY and CDR2 FYNGKV (reference sequence). The CDR3 bases that were read are TGTGCCAGCAGCTTACAGGGGGGGGAACAGTAC. It specifies CASSLQGGEQY. The whole CDR3 protein reads CASSLQGGEQYF.

A word on this clone: The gene names given are mouse names. The read ends 1 residue early relative to the CDR3; the germline J gene fills the gap. The chain combines TRBV26 with TRBJ2-2; 8 bases map to TRBD2. CDR1 KGHPV and CDR2 FQNQEV come from the germline V gene (reference sequence). CDR3 size: 16 residues. With V trimmed by 4 bases and J by 0 bases, 4 bases remained unmatched. The DNA read from the CDR3 is TGTGCCAGCAGTCCTCTGGGGGGTGCAAACACCGGGCAGCTCTAC. Protein: CASSPLGGANTGQLY. The full-length CDR3 reads as CASSPLGGANTGQLYF.

This clone was seen more than once but under ten times. Gene names denote mouse genes. The sequenced fragment ends 1 residue before the CDR3 boundary, so the rest is inferred from the germline J gene. J is TRBJ2-7 and V is TRBV5; 10 bases map to TRBD2. The V gene's germline CDR1 is LGHNA and CDR2 YNLKQL (reference sequence). This CDR3 spans 14 amino acids. V lost 0 bases, J lost 5 bases, and 1 base stayed unmatched. CDR3 sequence reads: CASSQDWGGDEQYF. Partial CDR3 DNA: TGTGCCAGCAGCCAAGACTGGGGGGGCGATGAACAGTAC.

Concerning this clone itself: Mouse names are used for the genes. The read gets to within 1 residue of the CDR3 end, and the germline J gene fills in the rest. This chain joins TRBV26 and TRBJ1-3, with D perhaps matching TRBD1 (5 bases). The CDR3 contains 13 residues. Trimming took off 2 bases at V and 3 bases at J, with 5 bases between the two ends. Germline CDR1 reads KGHPV; CDR2 reads FQNQEV (reference sequence). The CDR3 sequence is CASSLGGGNTLYF. CDR3 DNA, as far as it was read: TGTGCCAGCAGTCTGGGGGGTGGAAATACGCTCTAT.

Comments on this clone: Gene names are the mouse ones. The read stops 1 residue short of the end of the CDR3; the missing end is completed from the germline J gene. The chain links TRBV1 to TRBJ2-7, with TRBD2 matching over 10 bases. With 0 bases clipped from V and 7 bases from J, the junction kept 6 bases outside the gene matches. The CDR3 spans 15 residues. Germline CDR1 is NSQYPW and CDR2 is LRSPGD (reference sequence). CDR3 DNA, as far as it was read: TGCACCTGCAGTGCAGATTCTGGGGGGGCCGGAGAACAGTAC. This codes for CTCSADSGGAGEQY. The full CDR3 reads CTCSADSGGAGEQYF.

This clone was detected a few times. Gene names are mouse gene names. The read ends 1 residue shy of where the CDR3 ends; the end is completed using the germline J gene. This chain uses TRBV16 with TRBJ2-4; the D is unclear. The CDR3 spans 11 residues. Trimming removed 3 bases from V and 4 bases from J, with 2 bases in between. The germline CDR1 and CDR2 sequences are SGHSA and FRNQAP. The chain's CDR3 is CASSFENTLYF. CDR3 DNA (partial): TGTGCAAGCAGCTTTGAAAACACCTTGTAC.

This clone is termed medium-sized (0.01 to 0.1%). Genes here carry mouse names. The read ends 1 residue early relative to the CDR3; the germline J gene fills the gap. The chain is built from TRBV23 and TRBJ2-2; whether TRBD1, the table's D call, matches the DNA was not checked. There are 15 residues in the CDR3. The germline CDR1 and CDR2 sequences are KGHTA and FQNQQP. The CDR3 reads CSSSRGQGGTGQLYF. CDR3 DNA (partial): TGCTCCAGCAGTAGGGGACAGGGGGGCACCGGGCAGCTCTAC.

In its sample, this clone was seen a few times. The germline and genes are mouse ones. The read falls 1 residue short of the CDR3 end, and the missing part is taken from the germline J gene. The chain links TRBV12-1 to TRBJ2-7; D might be TRBD1 or TRBD2, each matching 7 bases. Germline assignment: CDR1 SGHSN and CDR2 HYEKVE. Trimming took 2 bases from V and 6 from J, leaving 13 bases between them. The CDR3 is 13 residues long. Here the CDR3 reads CASSPGGLAEQYF. The sequenced part of the CDR3 DNA is TGTGCCAGCTCTCCAGGGGGGCTGGCTGAACAGTAC.

This clone has a handful of counts. These gene names are mouse names. The read falls 1 residue short of the CDR3 end, and the missing part is taken from the germline J gene. V usage is TRBV13-1 and J usage is TRBJ2-5; D gene ambiguous. The CDR3 is 13 amino acids. The V gene's germline CDR1 is NSHNY and CDR2 SYGAGN. V lost 0 bases and J 2 bases, leaving 4 bases between the germline ends. The CDR3 sequence is CASSDAGQDTQYF. CDR3 bases read: TGTGCCAGCAGTGATGCGGGCCAAGACACCCAGTAC.

In the case of this clone: Gene names follow the mouse nomenclature. The CDR3 goes on 1 residue after the read ends, and that part is filled in from the germline J gene. V is TRBV3 and J is TRBJ2-7, with a possible D match to TRBD1 (5 bases). Trimming stripped 3 bases from V and 0 bases from J, with 9 bases between. Germline V CDR1 and CDR2: SNHLY, FYNGKV (reference sequence). CDR3 length: 14 amino acids. This CDR3 reads CASSFRQSSYEQYF. The part of the CDR3 DNA that was read is TGTGCCAGCAGCTTTAGACAGAGCTCCTATGAACAGTAC.

In the case of this clone: Genes here carry mouse names. The read finishes 1 residue shy of the CDR3 end, and the germline J gene is used to complete it. V usage is TRBV13-3 and J usage is TRBJ2-7; 7 nucleotides agree with TRBD1. J lost 4 bases, V lost 4 bases, and 5 bases had no gene match. The CDR3 sequence is 13 residues long. The germline V gene encodes CDR1 NNHDY and CDR2 SYVADS. The chain's CDR3 is CASSRDRTYEQYF. CDR3 DNA, as far as it was read: TGTGCCAGCAGTCGGGACAGAACATATGAACAGTAC.

Note on this clone: Gene names are mouse gene names. The read terminates 1 residue ahead of where the CDR3 ends, so the germline J gene completes it. The chain joins TRBV26 to TRBJ2-5; TRBD1 aligns across 8 bases. Germline V gives CDR1 KGHPV, CDR2 FQNQEV (reference sequence). V lost 6 bases, J lost 6 bases, and 2 bases stayed unmatched. This CDR3 has 12 amino acids. CDR3 DNA (partial): TGTGCCAGCAGCCAGGGGGCGGACACCCAGTAC. It encodes CASSQGADTQY. The whole CDR3 region reads CASSQGADTQYF.

In this sample, this clone turned up a few times. Germline and genes: mouse. The CDR3 end is not reached by the read, which stops 1 residue before it; the germline J gene fills it in. J is TRBJ1-1 and V is TRBV26, with 9 bases lining up with TRBD1. This CDR3 region has 15 residues. V dropped 4 bases and J dropped 0; count of bases not matched to a gene: 3. Germline CDR1 is KGHPV and CDR2 is FQNQEV (reference sequence). CDR3 DNA (partial): TGTGCCAGCAGTCCTTACAGGGGGCCAAACACAGAAGTCTTC. Encoded protein: CASSPYRGPNTEVF. The CDR3 in its entirety is CASSPYRGPNTEVFF.

This clone qualifies as large. The listed genes are named as in mouse. The observed sequence ends 1 residue before the CDR3 terminus, with the missing tail filled in from the germline J gene. The rearrangement uses TRBV13-3 and TRBJ2-7; TRBD2 is a possible D gene (5 bases). Germline V gene lookup returns CDR1 NNHDY and CDR2 SYVADS. Trimming left V 0 bases short and J 0 bases short, with 10 bases between. The CDR3 extends over 15 amino acids. The sequenced part of the CDR3 DNA is TGTGCCAGCAGTGATGCTGGGAGGAGCTCCTATGAACAGTAC. This gives the protein CASSDAGRSSYEQY. The CDR3 in full is CASSDAGRSSYEQYF.

Of note for this clone: Each gene name is a mouse one. The read halts 1 residue ahead of the CDR3 end, with the missing end drawn from the germline J gene. This chain connects TRBV16 to TRBJ2-1; TRBD1 might be the D (5 bases). The CDR3 contains 15 residues. Trimming took off 0 bases at V and 6 bases at J, with 12 bases between the two ends. CDR1 is SGHSA, CDR2 FRNQAP, per germline. The CDR3 region is CASSLEGGEGAEQFF. The DNA read from the CDR3 is TGTGCAAGCAGCTTAGAGGGAGGGGAGGGTGCTGAGCAGTTC. Using reference TRBV16 and TRBJ2-1 for the parts outside the CDR3, the full variable domain is NAGVIQTPRHKVTGKGQEATLWCEPISGHSAVFWYRQTIVQGLEFLTYFRNQAPIDDSGMPKERFSAQMPNQSHSTLKIQSTQPQDSAVYLCASSLEGGEGAEQFFGPGTRLTVL.

As to this clone: The genes are named according to mouse. With the read ending 1 residue before the CDR3 end, the germline J gene is used to fill in that end. The rearrangement links TRBV1 to TRBJ1-4; D is unclear. Germline loops: CDR1 NSQYPW, CDR2 LRSPGD (reference sequence). With 4 bases removed from V and 0 bases from J, the gap between germline ends came to 9 bases. This CDR3 contains 15 residues. The CDR3: CTCSGREISNERLFF. The CDR3 bases that were read are TGCACCTGCAGTGGCCGGGAAATTTCCAACGAAAGATTATTT.

This clone was detected only a few times. Gene names are mouse gene names. Read coverage stops 1 residue before the CDR3 terminus; the germline J gene supplies the remainder. Other DNA sequences from this sample encode an identical CDR3 as well. The chain links TRBV26 to TRBJ2-7; 9 bases align to TRBD2. The CDR3 length is 15 residues. Per the germline V gene, CDR1 is KGHPV and CDR2 is FQNQEV (reference sequence). With 2 bases clipped from V and 0 bases from J, the junction kept 2 bases outside the gene matches. The sequenced CDR3 bases are TGTGCCAGCAGTCTGGGACTGGGGAGCTCCTATGAACAGTAC. Protein sequence: CASSLGLGSSYEQY. The whole CDR3 is CASSLGLGSSYEQYF.

With regard to this clone: The germline and genes are mouse ones. The read is 1 residue too short to cover the CDR3 end, so that end is filled in from the germline J gene. This sequence joins TRBV13-1 and TRBJ2-4; 12 bases line up with TRBD2. From germline, CDR1 is NSHNY and CDR2 SYGAGN. Trimming cost V 4 bases and J 3 bases; bases outside gene matches: 6. This CDR3 has 16 amino acids. Incomplete CDR3 DNA: TGTGCCAGCAGTACGACTGGGGGGGCGAGGCAAAACACCTTGTAC. Amino acid sequence: CASSTTGGARQNTLY. From start to end, the CDR3 is CASSTTGGARQNTLYF.

This clone was detected only a few times. Mouse gene names and germline throughout. The DNA ends 1 residue before the CDR3 does, and the rest of the CDR3 is filled in from the germline J gene. This sequence joins TRBV4 and TRBJ2-7, with TRBD1 as a possible D gene (5 bases). In germline, CDR1 is LGHDT, CDR2 YNNKQL (reference sequence). V was cut by 5 bases and J by 2 bases, with 7 bases left in between. The CDR3 is 12 residues long. The CDR3 DNA, read in part, is TGTGCCAGCAGCCCGACAGCCTATGAACAGTAC. As protein: CASSPTAYEQY. The entire CDR3 reads CASSPTAYEQYF.

This clone has more than one count but fewer than ten. Germline and genes: mouse. From the germline J gene comes the end of the CDR3, since the read stops 1 residue before it. The rearrangement joins TRBV3 to TRBJ2-7, with D perhaps matching TRBD1 (7 bases). CDR3 length equals 13 residues. Per germline, CDR1 SNHLY and CDR2 FYNGKV (reference sequence). The V gene lost 5 bases and the J gene lost 1 base, with 9 bases spanning the gap. CDR3 DNA, as far as it was read: TGTGCCAGCAGCAGGGGGCAGTCCTATGAACAGTAC. The encoded protein is CASSRGQSYEQY. The whole CDR3 is CASSRGQSYEQYF.

Regarding this clone: Gene names follow the mouse nomenclature. The read falls 1 residue short of the CDR3 end, and the missing part is taken from the germline J gene. The rearrangement uses TRBV15 and TRBJ1-3, with a weak D call TRBD1 (6 bases). CDR3 length: 14 amino acids. CDR1 and CDR2 (germline): SGHND, FRSKSL. V was cut by 5 bases and J by 0 bases, with 8 bases left in between. The CDR3 spells CASSLDSSGNTLYF. Incomplete CDR3 DNA: TGTGCCAGCAGTCTGGACAGTTCTGGAAATACGCTCTAT.

This clone was observed a handful of times. Any gene name here is a mouse gene name. The missing CDR3 end, 1 residue past where the read stops, is filled in from the germline J gene. The J gene is TRBJ2-4, the V gene TRBV26; 9 positions agree with TRBD1. J was trimmed by 7 bases and V by 4 bases; bases with no gene match: 9. The CDR3 extends over 15 amino acids. CDR1 KGHPV and CDR2 FQNQEV come from the germline V gene (reference sequence). CDR3 region: CASSQQGARGDTLYF. CDR3 DNA (partial): TGTGCCAGCAGTCAACAGGGGGCGCGCGGGGACACCTTGTAC.

About this clone itself: Gene labels here are mouse ones. The missing CDR3 end, 1 residue past where the read stops, is filled in from the germline J gene. The V call is TRBV16, the J call TRBJ2-4, with TRBD2 matching 10 bases. This CDR3 is built from 16 residues. V was clipped by 5 bases and J by 0 bases; unmatched bases: 5. CDR1 SGHSA and CDR2 FRNQAP come from the germline V gene. The CDR3: CASSPLTGGSQNTLYF. The CDR3 DNA, read in part, is TGTGCAAGCAGCCCCCTGACTGGGGGGAGTCAAAACACCTTGTAC.

Comment on this clone: Genes here carry mouse names. The observed sequence ends 1 residue before the CDR3 terminus, with the missing tail filled in from the germline J gene. The V call is TRBV3, the J call TRBJ1-2, with TRBD1 matching over 7 bases. The length of the CDR3 is 13 residues. The V segment lost 5 bases and the J segment 4 bases; nucleotides outside the gene matches: 4. The germline gives CDR1 SNHLY, CDR2 FYNGKV (reference sequence). The covered CDR3 bases are TGTGCCAGCAGCCAGGGGGGGTTCTCCGACTACACC. Translating gives CASSQGGFSDYT. The CDR3, in full, reads CASSQGGFSDYTF.

Remarks on this clone: Any gene name here is a mouse gene name. The read comes to an end 1 residue before the CDR3 does, leaving the germline J gene to fill in the end. The J gene is TRBJ2-5, the V gene TRBV29, with TRBD1 identical over 7 bases. The V and J ends lost 6 bases and 3 bases, in that order; junction bases with no gene match: 6. The germline gives CDR1 MSHET, CDR2 SYDVDS. The CDR3 runs to 14 residues. The CDR3 region is CASSLLGQQDTQYF. Partial CDR3 DNA: TGTGCTAGCAGCCTTCTGGGACAGCAAGACACCCAGTAC.